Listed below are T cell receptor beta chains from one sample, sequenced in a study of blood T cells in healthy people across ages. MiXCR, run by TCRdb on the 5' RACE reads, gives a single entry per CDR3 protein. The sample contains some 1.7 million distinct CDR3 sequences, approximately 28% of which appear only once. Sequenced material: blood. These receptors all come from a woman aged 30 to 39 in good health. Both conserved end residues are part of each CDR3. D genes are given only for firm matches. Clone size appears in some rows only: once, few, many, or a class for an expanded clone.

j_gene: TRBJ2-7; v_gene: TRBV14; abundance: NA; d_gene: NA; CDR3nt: TGTGCCAGCAGCCCGAGACAACGGGGGCTACACTCCTACGAGCAGTACTTC; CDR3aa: CASSPRQRGLHSYEQYF
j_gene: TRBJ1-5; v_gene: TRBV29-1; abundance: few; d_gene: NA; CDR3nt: TGCAGCGTTGAAGTGGGGCGCACTCAGCATTTT; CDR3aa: CSVEVGRTQHF
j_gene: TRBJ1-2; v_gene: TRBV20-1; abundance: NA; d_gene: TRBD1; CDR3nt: TGCAGTGCTACCGAGACAGGGACTAACTATGGCTACACCTTC; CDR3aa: CSATETGTNYGYTF
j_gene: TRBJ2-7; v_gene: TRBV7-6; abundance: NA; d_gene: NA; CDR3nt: TGTGCCAGCAGCTCACCCCCGAGACTCTTCTCCTACGAGCAGTACTTC; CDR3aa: CASSSPPRLFSYEQYF
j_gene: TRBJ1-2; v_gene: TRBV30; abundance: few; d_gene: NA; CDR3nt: TGTGCCTGGCACTCCCTGGGGCCCTATGATGGCTACACCTTC; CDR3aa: CAWHSLGPYDGYTF
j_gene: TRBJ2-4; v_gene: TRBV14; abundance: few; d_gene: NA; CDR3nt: TGTGCCAGCAGCCTGGGACGGCTAAACATTCAGTACTTC; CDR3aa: CASSLGRLNIQYF
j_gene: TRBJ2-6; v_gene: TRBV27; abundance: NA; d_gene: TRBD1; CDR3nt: TGTGCCAGCCCGGGACAGGGGGCGTTAGGGGCCAACGCCCTGACTTTC; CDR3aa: CASPGQGALGANALTF
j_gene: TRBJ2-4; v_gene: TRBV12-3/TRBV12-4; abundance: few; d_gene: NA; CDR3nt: TGTGCCAACAGTCCTGGTGGGGTTCAGTACTTC; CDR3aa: CANSPGGVQYF
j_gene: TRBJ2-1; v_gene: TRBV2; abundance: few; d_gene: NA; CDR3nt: TGTGCCAGCAGTGAACAGGTCCCGCCACGTCAGTTCTTC; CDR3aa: CASSEQVPPRQFF
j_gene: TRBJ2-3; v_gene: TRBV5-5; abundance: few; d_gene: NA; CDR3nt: TGTGCCAGCACCTTCAGTTTCCTCAGCACAGATACGCAGTATTTT; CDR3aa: CASTFSFLSTDTQYF